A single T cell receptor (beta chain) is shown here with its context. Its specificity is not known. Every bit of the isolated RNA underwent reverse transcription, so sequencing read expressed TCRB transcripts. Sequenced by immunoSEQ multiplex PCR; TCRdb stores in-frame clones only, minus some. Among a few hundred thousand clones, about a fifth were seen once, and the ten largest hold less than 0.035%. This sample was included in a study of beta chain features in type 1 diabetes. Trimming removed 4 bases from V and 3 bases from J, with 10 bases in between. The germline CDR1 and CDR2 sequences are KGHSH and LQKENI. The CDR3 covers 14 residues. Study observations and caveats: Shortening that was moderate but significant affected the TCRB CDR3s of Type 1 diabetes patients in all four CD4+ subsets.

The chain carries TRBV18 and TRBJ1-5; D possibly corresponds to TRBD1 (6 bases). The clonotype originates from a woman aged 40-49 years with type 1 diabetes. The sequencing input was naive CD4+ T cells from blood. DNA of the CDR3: TGTGCCAGCTCACTGGGACAAGACAATCAGCCCCAGCATTTT. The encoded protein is CASSLGQDNQPQHF.